What follows describes a single TCR beta chain. The antigen remains unidentified. Germline CDR1 reads MNHEY; CDR2 reads SVGAGI. V dropped 2 bases and J dropped 6 bases, with 9 bases sitting between them. The CDR3 spans 13 residues. Profiling relied on immunoSEQ multiplex PCR, and the TCRdb table lists in-frame clones only, not all of them. The sample has under 100,000 clones; approximately 90% are singletons. The sample originates from a study of OX40 agonist ivuxolimab in advanced cancers. Study background: Two patients with cutaneous melanoma and one with hepatocellular carcinoma, three in total, showed partial responses.

The study's findings and limits: Some nonresponders likewise displayed low normalized T-cell clonal expansion.

The source of this sequence is an adult with an advanced solid tumor such as melanoma, head and neck, liver or kidney cancer. The gene calls are TRBV6-5 and TRBJ2-3; unclear D gene. Sequenced material: CD4+ or CD8+ T cells sorted from blood, taken in a trial of the OX40 agonist ivuxolimab. CDR3 sequence reads: CASSYAPADTQYF. CDR3 coding DNA: TGTGCCAGCAGTTACGCCCCAGCGGATACGCAGTATTTT.